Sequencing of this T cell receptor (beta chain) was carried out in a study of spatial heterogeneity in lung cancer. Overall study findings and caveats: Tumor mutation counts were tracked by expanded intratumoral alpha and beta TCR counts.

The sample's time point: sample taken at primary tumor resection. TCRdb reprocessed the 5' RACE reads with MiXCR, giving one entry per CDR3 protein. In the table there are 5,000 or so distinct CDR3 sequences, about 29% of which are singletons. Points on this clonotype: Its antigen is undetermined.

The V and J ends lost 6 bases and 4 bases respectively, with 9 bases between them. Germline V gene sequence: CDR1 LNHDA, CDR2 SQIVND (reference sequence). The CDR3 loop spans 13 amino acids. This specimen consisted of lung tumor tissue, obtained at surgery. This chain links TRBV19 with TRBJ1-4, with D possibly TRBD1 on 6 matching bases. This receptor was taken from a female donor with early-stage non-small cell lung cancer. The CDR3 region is CASSDRFNEKLFF. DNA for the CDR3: TGTGCCAGTAGCGACAGGTTTAATGAAAAACTGTTTTTT.